A single TCR beta chain is shown here with its context. This specimen comes from a study of Ad26.COV2.S vaccination and SARS-CoV-2 variants. Assay used: immunoSEQ multiplex PCR; TCRdb lists only in-frame clones, some missing. The profile shows some 320,000 clones, 86% of them singletons. Specified treatment: some 20 received Ad26.COV2.S at low or high dose, single or two shots; 5 received placebo; per-sample allocation not given. Vaccine and placebo recipients were sampled on day 63 after the first injection. V was pared by 3 bases and J by 7 bases, with 1 base of the junction left unmatched. Germline V gene sequence: CDR1 SEHNR, CDR2 FQNEAQ (reference sequence). This CDR3 is 13 amino acids long.

The material was peripheral blood, obtained in a trial of Ad26.COV2.S vaccine versus placebo. The V gene is TRBV7-9, the J gene TRBJ1-5; 9 positions agree with TRBD1. The receptor was isolated from a person between 18 and 60 years old who received the Ad26.COV2.S COVID-19 vaccine or a placebo. For the CDR3, the DNA is TGTGCCAGCAGCTTGGACAGGGGCCAGCCCCAGCATTTT. Protein: CASSLDRGQPQHF.